Below are 23 T cell receptor beta chains sequenced from a single sample in a study of immune evolution from preneoplasia to lung adenocarcinoma. Sequencing used immunoSEQ multiplex PCR; TCRdb keeps in-frame clones, though not all of them. Of 25,000 or so clones in the sample, about 76% were seen once. The source material was FFPE invasive lung adenocarcinoma tissue. The origin of the receptors is a person in their 60s with invasive lung adenocarcinoma. Some clones in this sample may be carry-over from other donors' samples.

The rearrangement joins TRBV5-4 to TRBJ1-5; D remains unclear. CDR1 and CDR2 from the germline V gene are SGHNT and YYREEE (reference sequence). There are 15 residues in the CDR3. The ends were cut back, 4 bases at V and 5 bases at J, with 16 bases in the middle. CDR3 loop: CASSRTAGMDQPQHF. DNA for the CDR3: TGTGCCAGCAGCCGGACCGCCGGCATGGATCAGCCCCAGCATTTT.

The V and J genes are TRBV18 and TRBJ1-5; D not resolved. Germline values: CDR1 KGHSH, CDR2 LQKENI. The CDR3 totals 13 residues. The V gene lost 2 bases and the J gene lost 4 bases, with 6 bases spanning the gap. The CDR3 region is CASSPARNQPQHF. The CDR3 nucleotides are TGTGCCAGCTCACCAGCCAGAAATCAGCCCCAGCATTTT.

V and J are TRBV28 and TRBJ2-2; TRBD1 aligns across 7 bases. The CDR3 extends over 14 amino acids. J gave up 7 bases and V 6 bases, and 8 bases lay outside the gene matches. Germline V gene sequence: CDR1 MDHEN, CDR2 SYDVKM. CDR3 amino acids: CASRMDRLNGELFF. The CDR3, as DNA: TGTGCCAGCAGAATGGACAGGTTAAACGGGGAGCTGTTTTTT.

The chain joins TRBV6-1 to TRBJ1-1; D remains ambiguous. The V end lost 2 bases, the J end lost 8 bases, and 12 bases lay between the germline ends. The CDR3 length is 13 residues. CDR1 and CDR2 (germline): MNHNS, SASEGT. The CDR3 region is CASSETVTTEAFF. The CDR3 DNA reads TGTGCCAGCAGTGAAACAGTAACCACCGAAGCTTTCTTT.

This rearrangement joins TRBV10-3 to TRBJ1-1; the match to TRBD1 covers 7 bases. The CDR3 has 12 amino acids. V lost 6 bases, J lost 8 bases, and 6 bases stayed unmatched. Germline-derived CDR1 and CDR2 are ENHRY and SYGVKD. The CDR3 DNA reads TGTGCCATCAGAGGGGGCCGCCCCGAAGCTTTCTTT. Amino acid sequence: CAIRGGRPEAFF.

The chain joins TRBV7-8 to TRBJ1-1; the D is unclear. Germline V CDR1 and CDR2: SGHVS, FQNEAQ. The CDR3 has 13 residues. V lost 5 bases and J lost 1, with 8 bases in between. In nucleotides, the CDR3 is TGTGCCAGCAGCATGAGCAAGAACACTGAAGCTTTCTTT. Translation: CASSMSKNTEAFF. Full variable domain (remainder filled in from reference TRBV7-8 and TRBJ1-1): GAGVSQSPRYKVAKRGQDVALRCDPISGHVSLFWYQQALGQGPEFLTYFQNEAQLDKSGLPSDRFFAERPEGSVSTLKIQRTQQEDSAVYLCASSMSKNTEAFFGQGTRLTVV.

V and J are TRBV28 and TRBJ2-1, with 12 bases aligning to TRBD2. The CDR3 totals 16 residues. Germline V lookup: CDR1 MDHEN, CDR2 SYDVKM. With V trimmed by 6 bases and J by 3 bases, 6 bases remained unmatched. CDR3 bases: TGTGCCAGCAGCTCCGGACTAGCGGGGAACTACAATGAGCAGTTCTTC. Amino acids: CASSSGLAGNYNEQFF. Complete variable domain (other parts from reference TRBV28 and TRBJ2-1): DVKVTQSSRYLVKRTGEKVFLECVQDMDHENMFWYRQDPGLGLRLIYFSYDVKMKEKGDIPEGYSVSREKKERFSLILESASTNQTSMYLCASSSGLAGNYNEQFFGPGTRLTVL.

V is TRBV28 and J is TRBJ2-7; D possibly corresponds to TRBD1 (6 bases). The CDR3 extends over 14 amino acids. Germline CDR1 MDHEN, CDR2 SYDVKM. Trimming stripped 4 bases from V and 0 bases from J, with 10 bases between. The CDR3 DNA reads as TGTGCCAGCAGTTCCAGGGGCGTCTCCTACGAGCAGTACTTC. Translation: CASSSRGVSYEQYF. Using reference TRBV28 and TRBJ2-7 for the parts outside the CDR3, the full variable domain is DVKVTQSSRYLVKRTGEKVFLECVQDMDHENMFWYRQDPGLGLRLIYFSYDVKMKEKGDIPEGYSVSREKKERFSLILESASTNQTSMYLCASSSRGVSYEQYFGPGTRLTVT.

The chain is built from TRBV10-2 and TRBJ1-1; 7 positions agree with TRBD1. With 9 bases clipped from V and 0 bases from J, the junction kept 10 bases outside the gene matches. This CDR3 is built from 15 residues. Germline V CDR1 and CDR2: WSHSY, SAAADI. The CDR3 DNA is TGCGCCAGTATGGCCTACAGGGGAATGAACACTGAAGCTTTCTTT. It is translated as CASMAYRGMNTEAFF.

The V gene is TRBV5-4, the J gene TRBJ2-1; 11 bases match TRBD2. The length of the CDR3 is 16 residues. V gave up 4 bases and J gave up 3 bases; unmatched junction bases: 6. Germline-derived CDR1 and CDR2 are SGHNT and YYREEE (reference sequence). The CDR3: CASSRGTSGNYNEQFF. The CDR3 nucleotides are TGTGCCAGCAGCCGAGGGACTAGCGGAAACTACAATGAGCAGTTCTTC.

The chain has TRBV7-9 and TRBJ2-3; D gene uncertain. The CDR3 is 15 residues long. Germline V lookup: CDR1 SEHNR, CDR2 FQNEAQ (reference sequence). V lost 1 base and J lost 2, with 10 bases in between. Here the CDR3 reads CASSLVSVNTDTQYF. The CDR3 DNA reads TGTGCCAGCAGCTTAGTTTCGGTGAACACAGATACGCAGTATTTT.

The rearrangement joins TRBV11-3 to TRBJ2-5; no clear D gene. With 9 bases removed from V and 5 bases from J, the gap between germline ends came to 16 bases. Germline V gene sequence: CDR1 SGHNT, CDR2 YENEEA. The CDR3 runs to 13 residues. CDR3 DNA: TGTGCCAGAATCTCTAGGCCTGGGGAGACCCAGTACTTC. Protein product: CARISRPGETQYF.

The rearrangement links TRBV25-1 to TRBJ2-1; unclear D gene. CDR3 length: 14 amino acids. The germline CDR1 and CDR2 sequences are MGHDK and SYGVNS. V gave up 1 base and J gave up 6 bases, with 10 bases separating them. The CDR3 coding sequence is TGTGCCAGCAGTGAATTCGTAGGGTCCAATGAGCAGTTCTTC. This sequence encodes CASSEFVGSNEQFF.

The chain joins TRBV12-5 to TRBJ2-5, with no clear D. The CDR3 consists of 14 residues. The germline gives CDR1 LGHNT, CDR2 FRNRAP. V shed 6 bases and J shed 3 bases, with 14 bases lying between them. The CDR3 DNA is TGTGCTAGTGGCCCCCCCACAGCCAAAGAGACCCAGTACTTC. Its protein is CASGPPTAKETQYF.

This clone is medium-sized by share. CDR3 sequence: CASSDTGTTTDTQYF. The CDR3, as DNA: TGTGCCAGCAGCGACACCGGGACTACCACAGATACGCAGTATTTT. The V call is TRBV9, the J call TRBJ2-3; TRBD2 matches 7 bases. The CDR3 is made up of 15 amino acids. Germline assignment: CDR1 SGDLS and CDR2 YYNGEE. J lost 2 bases, V lost 3 bases, and 6 bases had no gene match.

In DNA form, the CDR3 reads TGTGCCAGCTCACGGCAGGACAATCAGCCCCAGCATTTT. As protein: CASSRQDNQPQHF. The chain employs TRBV18 and TRBJ1-5; D is undetermined. The CDR3 has 13 residues. V dropped 4 bases and J dropped 3 bases, with 7 bases sitting between them. CDR1 is KGHSH, CDR2 LQKENI, per germline. Based on the CDR3 plus reference TRBV18 and TRBJ1-5, the full variable domain is NAGVMQNPRHLVRRRGQEARLRCSPMKGHSHVYWYRQLPEEGLKFMVYLQKENIIDESGMPKERFSAEFPKEGPSILRIQQVVRGDSAAYFCASSRQDNQPQHFGDGTRLSIL.

J is TRBJ2-3 and V is TRBV4-1, with 7 bases matching TRBD2. V shed 3 bases, J shed 3 bases, and the junction held 12 bases outside the gene matches. Looked up from germline, CDR1 is MGHRA and CDR2 is YSYEKL. There are 17 residues in the CDR3. CDR3 in amino acids: CASSQVRAGVRTDTQYF. The CDR3, as DNA: TGCGCCAGCAGCCAGGTTCGGGCGGGAGTGAGGACAGATACGCAGTATTTT.

The chain has TRBV29-1 and TRBJ2-7, with a weak D call TRBD1 (5 bases). The CDR3 spans 14 residues. Trimming removed 4 bases from V and 1 base from J, with 14 bases in between. CDR1 and CDR2 (germline): SQVTM, ANQGSEA. The CDR3 DNA reads as TGCAGCGTTGGAGGCAGGGTTGGTTCCTACGAGCAGTACTTC. Translating gives CSVGGRVGSYEQYF.

The chain carries TRBV15 and TRBJ1-2; 9 positions agree with TRBD1. The CDR3 sequence is 17 residues long. V lost 5 bases, J lost 5 bases, and 15 bases stayed unmatched. Germline CDR1 LNHNV, CDR2 YYDKDF (reference sequence). The CDR3 loop is CATSGEQGAPSWYGYTF. The CDR3 DNA reads TGTGCCACCAGCGGGGAACAGGGGGCGCCGAGTTGGTATGGCTACACCTTC.

This chain connects TRBV10-3 to TRBJ2-5, with TRBD1 as a possible D gene (6 bases). The CDR3 totals 15 residues. In germline, CDR1 is ENHRY, CDR2 SYGVKD. V was pared by 4 bases and J by 2 bases, with 14 bases between. In DNA form, the CDR3 reads TGTGCCATCAGTGCTACAGGGACGATACAAGAGACCCAGTACTTC. This encodes CAISATGTIQETQYF.

This clone has only a few counts. V usage is TRBV28 and J usage is TRBJ2-1; D possibly corresponds to TRBD1 (6 bases). This CDR3 is 14 amino acids long. V was cut by 3 bases and J by 9 bases, with 15 bases left in between. Germline-derived CDR1 and CDR2 are MDHEN and SYDVKM. This CDR3 is CASSFFDPRGEQFF. CDR3 DNA sequence: TGTGCCAGCAGTTTTTTCGACCCCAGGGGTGAGCAGTTCTTC. The full variable domain, with the rest looked up from reference TRBV28 and TRBJ2-1, is DVKVTQSSRYLVKRTGEKVFLECVQDMDHENMFWYRQDPGLGLRLIYFSYDVKMKEKGDIPEGYSVSREKKERFSLILESASTNQTSMYLCASSFFDPRGEQFFGPGTRLTVL.

With respect to this clone: Other nucleotide sequences from this sample produce the same CDR3. The J gene is TRBJ1-1, the V gene TRBV7-2; no clear D. The CDR3 spans 13 residues. V was pared by 1 base and J by 2 bases, with 5 bases between. Germline CDR1 SGHTA, CDR2 FQGNSA. The CDR3 sequence is CASSLEPNTEAFF. The DNA of the CDR3 is TGTGCCAGCAGCTTAGAGCCAAACACTGAAGCTTTCTTT.

V is TRBV7-2 and J is TRBJ2-2; 8 nucleotides agree with TRBD1. Germline CDR1 reads SGHTA; CDR2 reads FQGNSA. The trim removed 1 base at V and 6 bases at J, leaving 13 bases unmatched. The CDR3 is 18 amino acids. In DNA form, the CDR3 reads TGTGCCAGCAGCTTAGAGAGGTTCGCAGGGGGCAAGGCCGGGGAGCTGTTTTTT. It encodes CASSLERFAGGKAGELFF.